This T cell receptor beta chain is drawn from a study of CD8 T cells in ankylosing spondylitis. Whole-study results and caveats: What appeared characteristic of ankylosing spondylitis blood was a TCR beta motif of eight highly homologous variants.

A quantitative 5'-RACE method, one with molecular barcodes, was used to make TCR beta libraries. TCRdb redid the calling of the 5' RACE reads with MiXCR, one entry per CDR3 protein. The data contain 310,000 or so distinct CDR3 sequences, 20% of them singletons. This clonotype was counted between two and nine times. Its antigen remains unidentified. This TCR was recovered from a male donor with ankylosing spondylitis or in good health (not recorded which). Source material: blood, either unsorted or a sorted T cell fraction (not recorded which).

For the CDR3, the DNA is TGTGCCAGCAGCCCCGGTGTCAGGGCGGAGGAGACCCAGTACTTC. It encodes CASSPGVRAEETQYF. The chain recombines TRBV7-6 with TRBJ2-5; maybe TRBD1 (5 bases). The CDR3 spans 15 residues. Germline V gene sequence: CDR1 SGHVS, CDR2 FNYEAQ. Trimming removed 5 bases from V and 5 bases from J, with 18 bases in between. The complete variable domain, with remaining parts taken from reference TRBV7-6 and TRBJ2-5, reads GAGVSQSPRYKVTKRGQDVALRCDPISGHVSLYWYRQALGQGPEFLTYFNYEAQQDKSGLPNDRFSAERPEGSISTLTIQRTEQRDSAMYRCASSPGVRAEETQYFGPGTRLLVL.